This T cell receptor (beta chain) was obtained from a study of CD8 T cells in ankylosing spondylitis. Points from the study as a whole: The study identified a TCR beta motif of roughly eight highly homologous variants that appeared characteristic of ankylosing spondylitis blood. A subset of motif variants has previously been described in the synovial fluid and blood of reactive arthritis. Disease-linked clones reportedly showed significant enrichment in matched ankylosing spondylitis synovial fluid.

A word on this clonotype: Its cognate antigen is unknown. The junction shows a germline mismatch at one end, possibly a read error.

Making use of molecular barcodes, quantitative 5'-RACE generated TCR beta libraries. TCRdb independently ran MiXCR on the 5' RACE reads; one entry per CDR3 protein. The table includes hundreds of thousands of distinct CDR3 sequences, 20% detected once. This TCR was sampled from a female donor with ankylosing spondylitis or in good health (not recorded which). Sequenced material: blood, either unsorted or a sorted T cell fraction (not recorded which).

Written as DNA, the CDR3 is TGCAGTGCTAGACCAGACAATGAGCAGATCTTC. Translating it yields CSARPDNEQIF. The V and J genes are TRBV20-1 and TRBJ2-1, with unresolved D. Germline assignment: CDR1 DFQATT and CDR2 SNEGSKA (reference sequence). The CDR3 consists of 11 residues.